This TCR beta chain was profiled in a study of CD8 T cells in ankylosing spondylitis. Findings of the study overall: Disease-linked clones reportedly showed significant enrichment in matched ankylosing spondylitis synovial fluid. Disease-linked clones proved CD8+ and comparatively uncommon in peripheral blood.

The sample holds a few counts of this clonotype. Its antigen is unidentified. Quantitative 5'-RACE with molecular barcodes generated TCR beta libraries. One entry per CDR3 protein, called by TCRdb with MiXCR from the 5' RACE reads. The sample carries a few hundred thousand distinct CDR3 sequences, 15% to 20% recorded once. The germline gives CDR1 SGHDT, CDR2 YYEEEE. V was trimmed by 1 base and J by 3 bases, leaving 14 bases between them. The CDR3 runs 15 residues. The sequencing input was blood, either unsorted or a sorted T cell fraction (not recorded which). The chain combines TRBV5-6 with TRBJ2-7; tentatively, D is TRBD2 (5 bases). The clonotype was recovered from a male donor with ankylosing spondylitis or in good health (not recorded which). The CDR3 here is CASSLRMEVNYEQYF. The CDR3 nucleotides read TGTGCCAGCAGCTTGCGTATGGAGGTTAACTACGAGCAGTACTTC. Looking up the rest from reference TRBV5-6 and TRBJ2-7 gives the full variable domain: DAGVTQSPTHLIKTRGQQVTLRCSPKSGHDTVSWYQQALGQGPQFIFQYYEEEERQRGNFPDRFSGHQFPNYSSELNVNALLLGDSALYLCASSLRMEVNYEQYFGPGTRLTVT.